This is a list of T cell receptor beta chains from one sample in a study of vaccination effects on CD4 cells after COVID-19. Sequenced by immunoSEQ multiplex PCR; TCRdb stores in-frame clones only, minus some. The data hold approximately 60,000 clones, with just under 80% observed a single time. These TCRs are of unknown antigen specificity. The sample here was CD4+ T cells from PBMCs cultured without peptide, taken after COVID-19 vaccination. All receptors come from a human donor who received a COVID-19 vaccine. The CDR3 runs from the conserved cysteine through the conserved F or W. A D gene is named only where the DNA matches it firmly. Clone sizes are given selectively: once, few, many, or a class where the clone is expanded.

d_gene	j_gene	abundance	v_gene	CDR3aa	CDR3nt
NA	TRBJ1-3	NA	TRBV4-3	CASSPTENTIYF	TGCGCCAGCAGCCCAACGGAAAACACCATATATTTT
NA	TRBJ2-1	once	TRBV18	CASSRLPRSNEQFF	TGTGCCAGCTCACGCCTCCCCCGTTCCAATGAGCAGTTCTTC
TRBD1	TRBJ2-2	NA	TRBV11-2	CASSIGQGDSGELFF	TGTGCCAGCAGCATCGGACAGGGGGATTCCGGGGAGCTGTTTTTT
NA	TRBJ1-4	NA	TRBV6-1	CASSERGSTGEKLFF	TGTGCCAGCAGTGAACGGGGATCTACGGGTGAAAAACTGTTTTTT
TRBD1	TRBJ1-6	NA	TRBV28	CASRLRGRNSPLHF	TGTGCCAGCAGACTAAGGGGGCGCAATTCACCCCTCCACTTT
TRBD2	TRBJ2-2	once	TRBV2	CASSPEGAGVPGGELFF	TGTGCCAGCAGCCCCGAAGGAGCGGGAGTGCCGGGCGGGGAGCTGTTTTTT
NA	TRBJ1-2	NA	TRBV28	CASSLFAGDYGYTF	TGTGCCAGCAGTTTATTTGCAGGGGACTATGGCTACACCTTC
NA	TRBJ2-1	NA	TRBV9	CASSEGGGRNNEQFF	TGTGCCAGCAGCGAGGGCGGGGGCAGAAACAATGAGCAGTTCTTC
NA	TRBJ1-2	NA	TRBV19	CASSIASAASNYGYTF	TGTGCCAGTAGTATAGCGTCGGCGGCCTCTAACTATGGCTACACCTTC
NA	TRBJ2-7	NA	TRBV7-9	CASSLEGGSYEQYF	TGTGCCAGCAGCTTAGAAGGCGGATCCTACGAGCAGTACTTC
NA	TRBJ2-2	few	TRBV5-4	CASSLALGLTYTGELFF	TGTGCCAGCAGCTTGGCCTTGGGGCTCACTTACACCGGGGAGCTGTTTTTT
NA	TRBJ2-5	few	TRBV5-1	CASSFNQETQYF	TGCGCCAGCAGCTTCAATCAAGAGACCCAGTACTTC